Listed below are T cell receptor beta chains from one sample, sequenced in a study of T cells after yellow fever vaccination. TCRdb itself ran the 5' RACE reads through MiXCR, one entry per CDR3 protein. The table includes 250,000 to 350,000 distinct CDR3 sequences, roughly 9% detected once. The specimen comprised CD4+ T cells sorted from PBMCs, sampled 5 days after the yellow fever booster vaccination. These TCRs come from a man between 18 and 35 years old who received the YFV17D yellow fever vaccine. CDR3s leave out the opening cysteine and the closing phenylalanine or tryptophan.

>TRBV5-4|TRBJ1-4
ASSSPRGEGWGEKLF
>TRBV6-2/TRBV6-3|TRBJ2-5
ASRRQSAGGETQY
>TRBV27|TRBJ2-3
ASSVQGAGTQY
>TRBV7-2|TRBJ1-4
ASSLGRLSTNEKLF
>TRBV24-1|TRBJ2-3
ATSERRQGDTQY
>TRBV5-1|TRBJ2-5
ASSLGPGQGQETQY
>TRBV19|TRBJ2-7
ASTPLGGSTPGEQY
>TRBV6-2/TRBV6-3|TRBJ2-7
ATGQAYEQY
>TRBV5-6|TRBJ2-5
ASSLAGYQETQY
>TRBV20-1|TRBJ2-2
SARGGDRAVTGELF
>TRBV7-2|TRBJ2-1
ASSASTSGGRNNEQF
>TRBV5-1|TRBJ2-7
ASSYQSPTAQY
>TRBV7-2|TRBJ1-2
ASSLAPMRGYT
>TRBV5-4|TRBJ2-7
ASSPGDKTYEQY
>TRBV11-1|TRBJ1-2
ASSGENYGYT
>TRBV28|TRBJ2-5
ASTPGGRVETQY
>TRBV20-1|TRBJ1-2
SARGGTGGPNGYT
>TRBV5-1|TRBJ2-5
ASSLGPGAETQY
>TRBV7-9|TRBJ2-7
ASSLGGGLSYEQY
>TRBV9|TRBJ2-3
ASSGTSGGMDTQY
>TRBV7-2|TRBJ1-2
ASSSRRQGSSLVGYT
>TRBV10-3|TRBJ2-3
AISYSGGASDTQY
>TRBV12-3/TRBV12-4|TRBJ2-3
ASSFDTSGATDTQY
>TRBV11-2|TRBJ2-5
ASSSGLIKETQY
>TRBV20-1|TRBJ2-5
SAIARTGKETQY
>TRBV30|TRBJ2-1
AWGTEDNEQF